This passage covers 31 T cell receptor beta chains from one sample sequenced in a study of PD-1 blockade in classical Hodgkin lymphoma. Following autologous stem cell transplantation, relapse occurred in every patient, and exposure to brentuximab vedotin varied. TCRdb's copy holds only in-frame clones and misses some; the assay was immunoSEQ multiplex PCR. The table shows 11,000 or so clones, with around 72% occurring only once. This specimen consisted of peripheral blood mononuclear cells (PBMCs), obtained at baseline. These receptors originate from a human donor with classical Hodgkin lymphoma.

This sequence joins TRBV15 and TRBJ2-7, with D possibly called TRBD1 or TRBD2 (5 bases each). Deletions cut 0 bases from V and 0 bases from J, with 18 bases between. The CDR3 covers 18 residues. Germline-derived CDR1 and CDR2 are LNHNV and YYDKDF (reference sequence). The CDR3 coding sequence is TGTGCCACCAGCAGAGACTACGGGACGGACGAATCCTCCTACGAGCAGTACTTC. This gives the protein CATSRDYGTDESSYEQYF.

This clone is labeled as large (0.1 to 1%). The CDR3 DNA follows: TGTGCCAGCAGCTTAGGGAGTAATTCACCCCTCCACTTT. Its translation is CASSLGSNSPLHF. The rearrangement uses TRBV7-9 and TRBJ1-6; D is uncertain. Per germline, CDR1 SEHNR and CDR2 FQNEAQ (reference sequence). This CDR3 has 13 residues. The V end lost 1 base, the J end lost 6 bases, and 4 bases lay between the germline ends.

This clone occurred a few times. The chain joins TRBV7-2 to TRBJ2-2, with TRBD1 as a possible D gene (5 bases). Trimming removed 0 bases at V and 4 bases at J, with 18 bases between. CDR1 is SGHTA, CDR2 FQGNSA, per germline. The length of the CDR3 is 18 residues. The CDR3 protein is CASSLASGNQLVTGELFF. In nucleotides, the CDR3 is TGTGCCAGCAGCTTAGCGTCAGGGAATCAGTTGGTCACCGGGGAGCTGTTTTTT.

The rearrangement joins TRBV6-5 to TRBJ2-7; no clear D. The CDR3 length is 13 residues. CDR1 and CDR2 (germline): MNHEY, SVGAGI. V was trimmed by 4 bases and J by 7 bases, leaving 14 bases between them. The CDR3 sequence is CASSSTAAGEQYF. The CDR3 DNA is TGTGCCAGCAGTTCGACGGCTGCCGGTGAGCAGTACTTC.

This chain connects TRBV29-1 to TRBJ1-1; 9 nucleotides line up with TRBD1. V trimming: 6 bases; J trimming: 0 bases; junction bases outside the gene matches: 8. The CDR3 is made up of 15 amino acids. Per the germline V gene, CDR1 is SQVTM and CDR2 is ANQGSEA. DNA of the CDR3: TGCAGCGTCTCTCGTGACAGGGGGTTGAACACTGAAGCTTTCTTT. Protein product: CSVSRDRGLNTEAFF.

V gene TRBV10-3 combines with J gene TRBJ1-6; possible D gene TRBD1, 6 bases. The CDR3 length is 13 residues. CDR1 is ENHRY and CDR2 is SYGVKD in the germline V gene. V lost 2 bases and J 7 bases, leaving 6 bases between the germline ends. The CDR3 loop reads CAISERGNSPLHF. The DNA for the CDR3 is TGTGCCATCAGTGAGAGGGGGAATTCACCCCTCCACTTT.

This clone was observed a single time. The rearrangement uses TRBV28 and TRBJ2-7; 7 bases align to TRBD1. Trimming at V came to 1 base and at J to 6 bases, leaving 6 bases not matched to a gene. CDR3 length equals 14 residues. Germline V gives CDR1 MDHEN, CDR2 SYDVKM. DNA of the CDR3: TGTGCCAGCAGTTTATCGCCAGGACAGGCCGAGCAGTACTTC. It encodes CASSLSPGQAEQYF.

This sequence joins TRBV11-2 and TRBJ1-4; 7 bases fit TRBD1. The germline CDR1 and CDR2 sequences are SGHAT and FQNNGV. The CDR3 length is 14 residues. The ends lost 1 base at V and 4 bases at J; junction bases unmatched: 0. The CDR3 is CASSLGQGNEKLFF. The CDR3 DNA follows: TGTGCCAGCAGCTTAGGACAGGGTAATGAAAAACTGTTTTTT.

V is TRBV6-5 and J is TRBJ1-2, with D maybe TRBD1 (5 bases). Germline CDR1 and CDR2: MNHEY and SVGAGI. This CDR3 has 13 residues. Trimming took off 5 bases at V and 6 bases at J, with 13 bases between the two ends. CDR3 sequence: CASSGTGKHGYTF. The CDR3 nucleotides are TGTGCCAGCAGTGGAACAGGAAAGCATGGCTACACCTTC.

The chain employs TRBV6-1 and TRBJ2-2, with D possibly matching TRBD1 (6 bases). Germline CDR1 and CDR2: MNHNS and SASEGT. The CDR3 contains 14 residues. Trimming cost V 4 bases and J 5 bases, with 11 bases left between them. The CDR3 reads CASSGTVRTGELFF. The CDR3 DNA follows: TGTGCCAGCAGTGGGACAGTCCGAACCGGGGAGCTGTTTTTT.

This clone appeared a single time. The chain links TRBV19 to TRBJ1-1; tentative D call: TRBD1 (5 bases). V dropped 4 bases and J dropped 5 bases, with 8 bases sitting between them. The CDR3 has 12 residues. Per germline, CDR1 LNHDA and CDR2 SQIVND (reference sequence). This CDR3 reads CASSTQGTEAFF. CDR3 bases: TGTGCCAGTAGTACCCAGGGAACTGAAGCTTTCTTT. Full variable domain (remainder filled in from reference TRBV19 and TRBJ1-1): DGGITQSPKYLFRKEGQNVTLSCEQNLNHDAMYWYRQDPGQGLRLIYYSQIVNDFQKGDIAEGYSVSREKKESFPLTVTSAQKNPTAFYLCASSTQGTEAFFGQGTRLTVV.

The CDR3 coding sequence is TGTGCCACCAGCGGAAGGAGCTCCTACAATGAGCAGTTCTTC. Encoded protein: CATSGRSSYNEQFF. The V and J genes are TRBV28 and TRBJ2-1, with a possible D match to TRBD2 (5 bases). Germline assignment: CDR1 MDHEN and CDR2 SYDVKM. The CDR3 totals 14 residues. Trimming took 10 bases from V and 0 from J, leaving 13 bases between them.

This clone was observed a single time. The J gene is TRBJ2-3, the V gene TRBV2, with TRBD2 as a possible D gene (5 bases). Germline loops: CDR1 SNHLY, CDR2 FYNNEI. There are 14 residues in the CDR3. V was trimmed by 2 bases and J by 4 bases, leaving 10 bases between them. As DNA, the CDR3 is TGTGCCAGCAGTGAACGGAGGCCACCAGATACGCAGTATTTT. It specifies CASSERRPPDTQYF.

This sequence joins TRBV5-5 and TRBJ2-3; a weak D match, TRBD1 (6 bases). The V gene's germline CDR1 is SGHKS and CDR2 YYEKEE (reference sequence). This CDR3 region has 15 residues. The V end lost 3 bases, the J end lost 9 bases, and 20 bases lay between the germline ends. In nucleotides, the CDR3 is TGTGCCAGCAGCTCCAGGGGTGGGCTCCGAGGAACGCAGTATTTT. Residues: CASSSRGGLRGTQYF. Based on the CDR3 plus reference TRBV5-5 and TRBJ2-3, the full variable domain is DAGVTQSPTHLIKTRGQQVTLRCSPISGHKSVSWYQQVLGQGPQFIFQYYEKEERGRGNFPDRFSARQFPNYSSELNVNALLLGDSALYLCASSSRGGLRGTQYFGPGTRLTVL.

The chain links TRBV11-3 to TRBJ1-1; the D gene is possibly TRBD1 (6 bases). CDR1 SGHNT and CDR2 YENEEA come from the germline V gene. The CDR3 is 14 residues long. The V end lost 5 bases, the J end lost 5 bases, and 15 bases lay between the germline ends. The CDR3 DNA follows: TGTGCCAGCAGCCCCAGGGGAGGAGGAACTGAAGCTTTCTTT. It codes for CASSPRGGGTEAFF.

The chain employs TRBV5-1 and TRBJ2-3, with D hard to call. The germline V gene has CDR1 SGHRS and CDR2 YFSETQ. V gave up 5 bases and J gave up 3 bases, with 13 bases separating them. This CDR3 is 14 amino acids long. In DNA form, the CDR3 reads TGCGCCAGCAGAGGTGTGGTTAATACAGATACGCAGTATTTT. Residues: CASRGVVNTDTQYF.

The chain employs TRBV6-5 and TRBJ2-7; TRBD1 matches 9 bases. The V and J ends lost 4 bases and 4 bases, in that order; junction bases with no gene match: 8. Germline V gene lookup returns CDR1 MNHEY and CDR2 SVGAGI. CDR3 length equals 15 residues. The CDR3 sequence is CASSSGTGSSYEQYF. CDR3 nucleotide sequence: TGTGCCAGCAGTTCCGGGACAGGGAGTTCGTACGAGCAGTACTTC.

CDR3 in DNA: TGTGCCAGCAGCTGGTGGGCAAGCGAAGCTTTCTTT. Its translation: CASSWWASEAFF. This sequence joins TRBV7-9 and TRBJ1-1; D is ambiguous. Deletions cut 4 bases from V and 8 bases from J, with 11 bases between. Germline V CDR1 and CDR2: SEHNR, FQNEAQ (reference sequence). The CDR3 length is 12 residues.

The genes are TRBV4-3 and TRBJ2-7, with 7 bases aligning to TRBD1. This CDR3 has 15 amino acids. J gave up 6 bases and V 0 bases, and 8 bases lay outside the gene matches. CDR1 is LGHNA, CDR2 YSLEER, per germline. The CDR3 coding sequence is TGCGCCAGCAGCCAAGAACCAGGGGGTTTCTTCGAGCAGTACTTC. It specifies CASSQEPGGFFEQYF.

This clone was observed a few times. The V gene is TRBV4-3, the J gene TRBJ2-1; 12 bases match TRBD1. The junction had 5 bases not matched to a gene; V was cut back by 4 bases and J by 7 bases. CDR1 and CDR2 from the germline V gene are LGHNA and YSLEER. The CDR3 extends over 15 amino acids. CDR3 sequence (DNA): TGCGCCAGCAGCCCGGGACAGGGGGCAAAGAATGAGCAGTTCTTC. Amino acid sequence: CASSPGQGAKNEQFF.

The chain has TRBV5-4 and TRBJ2-3, with TRBD2 matching over 8 bases. This CDR3 comprises 15 residues. Germline V gives CDR1 SGHNT, CDR2 YYREEE (reference sequence). Losses at the gene ends were 4 bases for V and 0 bases for J; bases not matched to a gene: 4. The CDR3 DNA reads TGTGCCAGCAGCCCGGGACTAGAGAGCACAGATACGCAGTATTTT. The encoded protein is CASSPGLESTDTQYF.

The chain recombines TRBV6-1 with TRBJ2-1, with a tentative D call TRBD1 (5 bases). Germline CDR1 MNHNS, CDR2 SASEGT. CDR3 length: 13 residues. Trimming left V 8 bases short and J 4 bases short, with 12 bases between. The DNA of the CDR3 is TGTGCCAGCGGCACACAGGTATACAATGAGCAGTTCTTC. Protein: CASGTQVYNEQFF.

This clone came up once. This rearrangement joins TRBV9 to TRBJ1-1, with D possibly matching TRBD1 (5 bases). Trimming took 1 base from V and 1 from J, leaving 11 bases between them. Germline V gene data show CDR1 as SGDLS and CDR2 as YYNGEE. The CDR3 loop spans 15 amino acids. Written as DNA, the CDR3 is TGTGCCAGCAGCGTACAACCAGGGACGAACACTGAAGCTTTCTTT. Amino acid sequence: CASSVQPGTNTEAFF.

The rearrangement uses TRBV7-2 and TRBJ1-3; no definite D call. V lost 4 bases and J 0 bases, leaving 10 bases between the germline ends. This CDR3 comprises 15 residues. CDR1 and CDR2 from the germline V gene are SGHTA and FQGNSA. In nucleotides, the CDR3 is TGTGCCAGCAGCTCAAGACTTAACTCTGGAAACACCATATATTTT. Amino acids: CASSSRLNSGNTIYF.

The chain combines TRBV11-2 with TRBJ2-7; 11 nucleotides align to TRBD2. Germline V gene lookup returns CDR1 SGHAT and CDR2 FQNNGV. CDR3 size: 14 residues. V shed 3 bases, J shed 4 bases, and the junction held 2 bases outside the gene matches. DNA for the CDR3: TGTGCCAGCAGCTTTAGCGGGGGGGCGTACGAGCAGTACTTC. Protein: CASSFSGGAYEQYF.

The chain recombines TRBV10-3 with TRBJ1-5; TRBD1 is a possible D gene (6 bases). The CDR3 length is 14 residues. V was cut by 4 bases and J by 6 bases, with 13 bases left in between. Per germline, CDR1 ENHRY and CDR2 SYGVKD. Here the CDR3 DNA reads TGTGCCATCAGTGCCGGGGGGGGCCTTCAGCCCCAGCATTTT. This sequence encodes CAISAGGGLQPQHF.

The gene calls are TRBV9 and TRBJ2-1; 7 bases agree with TRBD1. The germline CDR1 and CDR2 sequences are SGDLS and YYNGEE. Losses at the gene ends were 0 bases for V and 7 bases for J; bases not matched to a gene: 16. The CDR3 is 18 residues long. As DNA, the CDR3 is TGTGCCAGCAGCGTAGGTTACTGGGACAGCCAGACCCCTAATGAGCAGTTCTTC. Encoded protein: CASSVGYWDSQTPNEQFF.

The chain combines TRBV4-2 with TRBJ2-3; TRBD2 matches 9 bases. With 4 bases clipped from V and 2 bases from J, the junction kept 13 bases outside the gene matches. The CDR3 spans 18 residues. The V gene's germline CDR1 is LGHNA and CDR2 YNFKEQ. The CDR3 DNA follows: TGTGCCAGCAGCCGCACCTATGGAGCGGGGGGACTCACAGATACGCAGTATTTT. This codes for CASSRTYGAGGLTDTQYF.

The rearrangement joins TRBV7-6 to TRBJ1-2; a possible D gene is TRBD1 (5 bases). From germline, CDR1 is SGHVS and CDR2 FNYEAQ. The CDR3 is 15 amino acids. V lost 3 bases, J lost 4 bases, and 15 bases lay in between. CDR3 nucleotides: TGTGCCAGCAGCTTTGGGGGTAGGGACGCCTATGGCTACACCTTC. This encodes CASSFGGRDAYGYTF.

The rearrangement uses TRBV6-4 and TRBJ1-2; the D is unclear. This CDR3 is 12 amino acids long. Germline V gene sequence: CDR1 MRHNA, CDR2 SNTAGT. V lost 10 bases, J lost 2 bases, and 11 bases lay in between. For the CDR3, the DNA is TGTGCCACCGTAGTATCAAACTATGGCTACACCTTC. Protein sequence: CATVVSNYGYTF.

The chain has TRBV7-2 and TRBJ2-7; 8 bases are shared with TRBD1. This CDR3 comprises 15 residues. Germline CDR1 and CDR2: SGHTA and FQGNSA. Trimming removed 2 bases from V and 2 bases from J; junction bases left unmatched: 5. CDR3 loop: CASSLQAGQAYEQYF. CDR3 nucleotides: TGTGCCAGCAGCTTACAGGCGGGACAGGCCTACGAGCAGTACTTC.